Reported below is one TCR beta chain. Its antigen is not identified. Overlapping HIV-1 Gag 15-mer peptides at approximately 0.96 ug per peptide per mL were used. CD40L/CD69 double-negative CD45RO-high memory CD4+ T cells were collected. Donors had CD4+ T cell counts above 400 cells/uL and were CMV-seropositive. The sample is drawn from a study of persistence of HIV-infected CD4 T cells. About the research overall: Multiple blood draws of up to about 180 mL, except two donors with single leukapheresis. Study findings and constraints: Degenerate expanded CDR3beta sequences were enriched among CMV- and Gag-responding cells.

This was the immunoSEQ version 4 assay in survey mode. TCRdb's copy holds only in-frame clones and misses some; the assay was immunoSEQ multiplex PCR. The top ten clones hold 13% to 15% of a sample with about 40,000 clones, 78% of them seen once. The germline V gene encodes CDR1 SQVTM and CDR2 ANQGSEA. The CDR3 covers 13 residues. Trimming cost V 2 bases and J 6 bases, with 10 bases left between them. This sequence was found in an adult man with HIV who was CMV-seropositive. This sample comprised CD4+ T cells sorted from PBMCs after roughly 18-hour stimulation, obtained from a patient who received antiretroviral therapy. This chain uses TRBV29-1 with TRBJ1-4; D unresolved. The CDR3 DNA reads as TGCAGCGTTGAATCGCAGGAGTATGAAAAACTGTTTTTT. It translates to CSVESQEYEKLFF.